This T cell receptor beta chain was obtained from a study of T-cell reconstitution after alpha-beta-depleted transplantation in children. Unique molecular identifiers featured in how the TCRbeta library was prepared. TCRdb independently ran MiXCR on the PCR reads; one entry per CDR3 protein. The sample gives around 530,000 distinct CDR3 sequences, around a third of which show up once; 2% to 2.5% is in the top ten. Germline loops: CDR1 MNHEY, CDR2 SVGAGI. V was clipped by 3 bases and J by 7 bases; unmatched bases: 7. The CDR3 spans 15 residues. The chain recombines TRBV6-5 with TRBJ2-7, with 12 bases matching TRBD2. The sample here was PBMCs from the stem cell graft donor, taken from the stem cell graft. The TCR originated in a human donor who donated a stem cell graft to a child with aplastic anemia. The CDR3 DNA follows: TGTGCCAGCAGTTATCTAGCGGGAGGGGTGGGGGAGCAGTACTTC. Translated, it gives CASSYLAGGVGEQYF.